The rows below give T cell receptor beta chains drawn from one sample of a study of blood T cell repertoires in COVID-19. Some clones are missing from TCRdb's copy, which holds only in-frame ones; the method was immunoSEQ multiplex PCR. The sample has 110,000 or so clones, 85% seen once; the top ten hold 4% to 5%. Sequenced material: peripheral blood. All receptors derive from a man in his fifties with acute or convalescent COVID-19. Each CDR3 is given without its conserved first and last residue. Expanded clones are given a class, and other clones once, few, many or no size at all.

>NA|13|TRBJ2-1|TRBV24-1
ATSGGTGTYNEQF
>NA|14|TRBJ2-2|TRBV28
ASSLGELAGAGELF
>once|13|TRBJ2-3|TRBV10-3
AIRTFTGGADTQY
>NA|14|TRBJ2-2|TRBV20-1
SASPLQETPTGELF
>NA|13|TRBJ1-3|TRBV7-9
ASSLGGASGNTIY
>NA|14|TRBJ2-1|TRBV5-6
ASSLSSTRVLNEQF
>once|11|TRBJ1-1|TRBV6-5
ASSPDRGTEAF
>few|14|TRBJ1-2|TRBV11-2
ASSSNGRGANYGYT
>NA|13|TRBJ1-2|TRBV9
ASSLQRQGLYGYT
>NA|12|TRBJ1-1|TRBV10-3
AIIPGQGFTEAF
>NA|14|TRBJ2-3|TRBV5-1
ASSPRTSGGPDTQY
>NA|16|TRBJ1-5|TRBV27
ASRTGTGSSNYNQPQH
>NA|11|TRBJ1-5|TRBV2
ASKTESDQPQH
>NA|11|TRBJ1-2|TRBV28
ASSLRGNYGYT
>NA|14|TRBJ2-2|TRBV10-3
AISERTSEDTGELF
>NA|11|TRBJ2-5|TRBV28
ASRGLAEKTQY
>NA|14|TRBJ1-5|TRBV6-6
ASSSGTGGAGQPQH
>NA|16|TRBJ2-1|TRBV28
ASRWGLAGGSSYNEQF
>NA|14|TRBJ2-3|TRBV27
ASSQGFIKWTDTQY
>NA|14|TRBJ2-5|TRBV10-1
ASSEGVAGGQETQY
>NA|16|TRBJ2-7|TRBV13
ASSKGTSGSRSPYEQY
>NA|13|TRBJ2-1|TRBV19
ASSRGSLVGNEQF
>NA|14|TRBJ1-3|TRBV5-6
ASSLYGVGEENTIY
>NA|14|TRBJ2-5|TRBV23-1
ASSRHVGGWEETQY
>once|12|TRBJ2-7|TRBV6-5
ASSDWTGAYEQY
>NA|13|TRBJ1-2|TRBV14
ASSQADRVGYGYT
>few|11|TRBJ1-5|TRBV6-4
ASSNCGNQPQH
>NA|13|TRBJ1-1|TRBV19
ATSMVLDTNTEAF
>NA|12|TRBJ2-7|TRBV7-8
ASSAYRVPYEQY
>NA|14|TRBJ2-3|TRBV30
AWSDTPVAGGDTQY
>NA|13|TRBJ1-2|TRBV9
ASSAYPGYSYGYT
>NA|16|TRBJ2-1|TRBV7-6
ASSRYQTSVSSYNEQF
>NA|9|TRBJ2-7|TRBV29-1
SVRRGHEQY
>NA|13|TRBJ1-1|TRBV5-1
ASSLADRERTGAF
>few|9|TRBJ1-1|TRBV11-3
ASSLRGSAF
>NA|9|TRBJ2-5|TRBV7-9
ARPRGETQY
>once|11|TRBJ2-7|TRBV30
AWSVQGPYEQY
>NA|13|TRBJ1-2|TRBV30
AWRVPGTGTHGYT
>once|11|TRBJ1-1|TRBV10-3
ALRGTANTEAF
>NA|16|TRBJ1-3|TRBV3-1/TRBV3-2
ASSQRQGPYSSGNTIY
>NA|13|TRBJ2-2|TRBV7-7
ASSLTSGWSGELF
>NA|13|TRBJ2-2|TRBV18
ATPRLAENTGELF
>NA|11|TRBJ2-3|TRBV27
ASKGGTTDTQY
>NA|13|TRBJ1-1|TRBV2
ASRRRDTGHTEAF
>NA|15|TRBJ1-6|TRBV5-4
ASSLDAGTSYNSPLH
>NA|13|TRBJ2-5|TRBV5-1
ASSLGGDRGETQY
>NA|13|TRBJ1-4|TRBV6-5
ASRGGQATNEKLF
>NA|13|TRBJ2-7|TRBV10-3
AITPRIGQGYEQY
>NA|14|TRBJ2-2|TRBV5-1
ASSLALSTNTGELF
>NA|11|TRBJ2-7|TRBV5-1
ASSLPGTYEQY
>NA|10|TRBJ1-2|TRBV6-5
ASTEQGDGYT
>NA|13|TRBJ2-1|TRBV3-1/TRBV3-2
ASSRGLAVNNEQF
>NA|13|TRBJ1-2|TRBV27
ASSLWAYSNYGYT
>NA|13|TRBJ2-2|TRBV6-5
ASSPRQGNTGELF
>NA|12|TRBJ1-6|TRBV7-9
ASSTGTGDSPLH
>NA|12|TRBJ2-5|TRBV19
ASSRDRGWETQY
>NA|13|TRBJ2-7|TRBV6-5
ASSFGTASSYEQY
>NA|13|TRBJ1-6|TRBV6-4
ASSVGGAGNSPLH
>NA|11|TRBJ1-2|TRBV7-9
ASSFLQNYGYT
>NA|11|TRBJ1-5|TRBV30
AWGRDSNQPQH